Listed below are T cell receptor beta chains from one sample, sequenced in a study of T cells in localized non-small cell lung cancer. The table came from immunoSEQ multiplex PCR; TCRdb's copy has only in-frame clones and leaves some out. The table has under 15,000 clones, roughly 30% seen once; the top ten hold about 7.8%. Sequences were derived from lung tumor tissue, sampled before any cancer treatment. These receptors were obtained from a female donor of 60 years or more with stage I lung adenocarcinoma. CDR3s include the opening cysteine and the closing phenylalanine or tryptophan. A D gene is named only where the DNA matches it firmly. Expanded clones get a size class; other rows say once, few or many, or leave the size out.

many	-	TRBV9	TRBJ2-1	CASSVVEGPYNEQFF	TGTGCCAGCAGCGTAGTCGAGGGCCCTTACAATGAGCAGTTCTTC
medium-sized	TRBD1	TRBV9	TRBJ1-2	CASSPGQGSGYTF	TGTGCCAGCAGCCCGGGACAGGGTAGCGGCTACACCTTC
-	-	TRBV30	TRBJ1-1	CAWSFPRQGTEAFF	TGTGCTTGGAGTTTCCCCCGACAAGGGACTGAAGCTTTCTTT
-	TRBD1	TRBV18	TRBJ1-4	CASSPVGTGTNEKLFF	TGTGCCAGCTCACCAGTGGGGACAGGAACTAATGAAAAACTGTTTTTT
-	-	TRBV6-8	TRBJ1-5	CASSYRDQPQHF	TGTGCCAGCAGTTACCGAGATCAGCCCCAGCATTTT
-	-	TRBV6-8	TRBJ2-5	CASSYGVSAETQYF	TGTGCCAGCAGTTACGGGGTTAGCGCGGAGACCCAGTACTTC
few	TRBD1	TRBV6-8	TRBJ1-6	CASSYTRGSSYNSPLHF	TGTGCCAGCAGTTACACCAGGGGGAGCTCCTATAATTCACCCCTCCACTTT
many	TRBD2	TRBV11-3	TRBJ2-2	CASSLNSGSGTGELFF	TGTGCCAGCAGTCTTAATAGCGGGAGCGGCACCGGGGAGCTGTTTTTT
-	-	TRBV15	TRBJ2-7	CATVPRDVWHASSYEQYF	TGTGCCACAGTCCCCCGGGACGTCTGGCATGCTAGCTCCTACGAGCAGTACTTC
-	TRBD2	TRBV30	TRBJ2-3	CAWRASGATQYF	TGTGCCTGGAGGGCTAGCGGGGCTACGCAGTATTTT
-	TRBD1	TRBV18	TRBJ1-1	CASLGQGNTEAFF	TGTGCCAGCTTAGGACAGGGAAACACTGAAGCTTTCTTT
-	-	TRBV18	TRBJ1-5	CASSKGGSNQPQHF	TGTGCCAGCTCAAAGGGAGGGAGCAATCAGCCCCAGCATTTT
few	-	TRBV9	TRBJ1-2	CASRGTEGRRGYTF	TGTGCCAGCCGAGGAACGGAGGGGAGGCGAGGCTACACCTTC